The rows below give T cell receptor beta chains drawn from one sample of a study of cytotoxic CD8 clonotypes in ibrutinib-treated CLL. Profiling relied on immunoSEQ multiplex PCR, and the TCRdb table lists in-frame clones only, not all of them. Here the sample spans 200,000 to 250,000 clones, nearly 80% being singletons. Sequences were derived from PBMCs, sampled after 12 months of ibrutinib treatment. The receptor set was obtained from a human donor with chronic lymphocytic leukemia. CDR3s include the opening cysteine and the closing phenylalanine or tryptophan. Fields, in order: CDR3 DNA, CDR3 protein, V gene, J gene, clone size, D gene. The D gene is left open where the match is weak. Only some rows state a clone size, as once, few, many or a class for expanded clones.

CDR3 DNA: TGTGCCAGCAGCTTAGTCCCGGACAATGAGCAGTTCTTC
CDR3 protein: CASSLVPDNEQFF
V gene: TRBV7-9
J gene: TRBJ2-1
clone size: -
D gene: -

CDR3 DNA: TGTGCCAGCAGACGATCAGGGGCCACGAGCTCCTACGAGCAGTACTTC
CDR3 protein: CASRRSGATSSYEQYF
V gene: TRBV7-9
J gene: TRBJ2-7
clone size: once
D gene: -

CDR3 DNA: TGTGCCAGCAGTCAAGGGTTTGGTTTTTTCGGCACTGAAGCTTTCTTT
CDR3 protein: CASSQGFGFFGTEAFF
V gene: TRBV6-1
J gene: TRBJ1-1
clone size: -
D gene: -

CDR3 DNA: TGTGCCAGCAGTTCCAAGGTAATAGCGCTGGGAGAGCAGTACTTC
CDR3 protein: CASSSKVIALGEQYF
V gene: TRBV27
J gene: TRBJ2-7
clone size: -
D gene: -

CDR3 DNA: TGTGCCAGCAGTTCCTTCCGGACTAGCGGGAGAAGCGAGCAGTACTTC
CDR3 protein: CASSSFRTSGRSEQYF
V gene: TRBV28
J gene: TRBJ2-7
clone size: -
D gene: TRBD2

CDR3 DNA: TGCGCCAGCAACGCGGAGGGACAGGGGGCGACCACAGATACGCAGTATTTT
CDR3 protein: CASNAEGQGATTDTQYF
V gene: TRBV5-1
J gene: TRBJ2-3
clone size: -
D gene: TRBD1

CDR3 DNA: TGTGCCAGCAGCTTGAACAGGGAGAATGAGCAGTTCTTC
CDR3 protein: CASSLNRENEQFF
V gene: TRBV7-9
J gene: TRBJ2-1
clone size: -
D gene: -

CDR3 DNA: TGCAGTGCTCGTCGGGACGATGGCTACACCTTC
CDR3 protein: CSARRDDGYTF
V gene: TRBV20-1
J gene: TRBJ1-2
clone size: -
D gene: -

CDR3 DNA: TGCGCCAGCAGCCAGGGATCCTACGAGCAGTACTTC
CDR3 protein: CASSQGSYEQYF
V gene: TRBV4-1
J gene: TRBJ2-7
clone size: -
D gene: -

CDR3 DNA: TGTGCCAGCAGTGGGGTCCAAGAGACCCAGTACTTC
CDR3 protein: CASSGVQETQYF
V gene: TRBV2
J gene: TRBJ2-5
clone size: -
D gene: -

CDR3 DNA: TGTGCCAGCAGCCCAGCCGGGACTAGCTACGAGCAGTACTTC
CDR3 protein: CASSPAGTSYEQYF
V gene: TRBV7-8
J gene: TRBJ2-7
clone size: -
D gene: TRBD2

CDR3 DNA: TGTGCCAGCAGTCCACTTCCGGAAAGGGGCCCTAACTATGGCTACACCTTC
CDR3 protein: CASSPLPERGPNYGYTF
V gene: TRBV27
J gene: TRBJ1-2
clone size: -
D gene: -

CDR3 DNA: TGTGCCAGCAGCTTAAATGGGGGGGAGTCCTACGAGCAGTACTTC
CDR3 protein: CASSLNGGESYEQYF
V gene: TRBV7-3
J gene: TRBJ2-7
clone size: -
D gene: TRBD2

CDR3 DNA: TGTGCCAGCAGTTTAGGGGACACCTACGAGCAGTACTTC
CDR3 protein: CASSLGDTYEQYF
V gene: TRBV27
J gene: TRBJ2-7
clone size: -
D gene: -

CDR3 DNA: TGTGCCAGCAGTGAAGACAGACACCGTGAAGCTTTCTTT
CDR3 protein: CASSEDRHREAFF
V gene: TRBV6-1
J gene: TRBJ1-1
clone size: -
D gene: -

CDR3 DNA: TGTGCCAGCAGCGGCGGACAGGCTAGCTCCTACGAGCAGTACTTC
CDR3 protein: CASSGGQASSYEQYF
V gene: TRBV7-9
J gene: TRBJ2-7
clone size: -
D gene: TRBD1

CDR3 DNA: TGTGCCAGCAGTTACCAACAGGGGACCCTCACGGAGACCCAGTACTTC
CDR3 protein: CASSYQQGTLTETQYF
V gene: TRBV6-6
J gene: TRBJ2-5
clone size: -
D gene: TRBD1

CDR3 DNA: TGTGCCAGCAGTTACTCGGGGACAGGGTGGGGTTACGAGCAGTACTTC
CDR3 protein: CASSYSGTGWGYEQYF
V gene: TRBV6-5
J gene: TRBJ2-7
clone size: -
D gene: TRBD1

CDR3 DNA: TGTGCCAGCAGCCGACAAAGAGGGGGGAACTATGGCTACACCTTC
CDR3 protein: CASSRQRGGNYGYTF
V gene: TRBV4-2
J gene: TRBJ1-2
clone size: -
D gene: -

CDR3 DNA: TGTGCCAGCAGCGCCGAACTAGCGGGAGGGTACAATGAGCAGTTCTTC
CDR3 protein: CASSAELAGGYNEQFF
V gene: TRBV5-6
J gene: TRBJ2-1
clone size: -
D gene: TRBD2

CDR3 DNA: TGTGCCAGTCAGTTCCGATCTAGCACAGATACGCAGTATTTT
CDR3 protein: CASQFRSSTDTQYF
V gene: TRBV19
J gene: TRBJ2-3
clone size: -
D gene: -

CDR3 DNA: TGTGCCAGCAGCCCCGGGGCACTCAATTCACCCCTCCACTTT
CDR3 protein: CASSPGALNSPLHF
V gene: TRBV7-3
J gene: TRBJ1-6
clone size: -
D gene: -

CDR3 DNA: TGTGCCAGCAGTCAGACTAGCGTCCATGAGCAGTTCTTC
CDR3 protein: CASSQTSVHEQFF
V gene: TRBV27
J gene: TRBJ2-1
clone size: -
D gene: TRBD2

CDR3 DNA: TGTGCCAGCAGTGATATCCCGGGGCGGACCGGGGAGCTGTTTTTT
CDR3 protein: CASSDIPGRTGELFF
V gene: TRBV6-1
J gene: TRBJ2-2
clone size: few
D gene: -

CDR3 DNA: TGTGCCAGCAGCCAAGCGGACAGGGATAATACCGGGGAGCTGTTTTTT
CDR3 protein: CASSQADRDNTGELFF
V gene: TRBV4-2
J gene: TRBJ2-2
clone size: few
D gene: TRBD1

CDR3 DNA: TGCGCCAGCAGCTTCGGGACAAATTCACCCCTCCACTTT
CDR3 protein: CASSFGTNSPLHF
V gene: TRBV5-1
J gene: TRBJ1-6
clone size: -
D gene: -

CDR3 DNA: TGCGCCAGCAGGACCACCGGGACAGATAGCTATAATTCACCCCTCCACTTT
CDR3 protein: CASRTTGTDSYNSPLHF
V gene: TRBV10-2
J gene: TRBJ1-6
clone size: -
D gene: TRBD1

CDR3 DNA: TGTGCCAGCTCACCTGATGAGGGTAACCTTGGCTACACCTTC
CDR3 protein: CASSPDEGNLGYTF
V gene: TRBV18
J gene: TRBJ1-2
clone size: -
D gene: -

CDR3 DNA: TGTGCCAGCAGCGAGGGGAGTGCCGAGCAGTACTTC
CDR3 protein: CASSEGSAEQYF
V gene: TRBV7-6
J gene: TRBJ2-7
clone size: -
D gene: -

CDR3 DNA: TGCGCCAGCAGTGAGTCGGAGGGGGCTGGAAACACCATATATTTT
CDR3 protein: CASSESEGAGNTIYF
V gene: TRBV10-2
J gene: TRBJ1-3
clone size: -
D gene: -

CDR3 DNA: TGTGCCAGCAGCTTAGTCGGCGGGAGAGGACATGAGCAGTTCTTC
CDR3 protein: CASSLVGGRGHEQFF
V gene: TRBV11-3
J gene: TRBJ2-1
clone size: -
D gene: TRBD2

CDR3 DNA: TGCGCCAGCAGTTTTGGATCGGGTTACGAGCAGTACTTC
CDR3 protein: CASSFGSGYEQYF
V gene: TRBV5-1
J gene: TRBJ2-7
clone size: once
D gene: -

CDR3 DNA: TGTGCCAGCAGTGAAAAACGGCTGAACACTGAAGCTTTCTTT
CDR3 protein: CASSEKRLNTEAFF
V gene: TRBV6-1
J gene: TRBJ1-1
clone size: -
D gene: -

CDR3 DNA: TGCGCCAGCAGCTTTAATCAGGGGAACTATGGCTACACCTTC
CDR3 protein: CASSFNQGNYGYTF
V gene: TRBV5-1
J gene: TRBJ1-2
clone size: -
D gene: -

CDR3 DNA: TGTGCCAGCAGTCCCGGGTCCGGGAGAAATGAAAAACTGTTTTTT
CDR3 protein: CASSPGSGRNEKLFF
V gene: TRBV28
J gene: TRBJ1-4
clone size: -
D gene: -

CDR3 DNA: TGTGCCAGCTCACTCGGGACAGGAGGAAATTCACCCCTCCACTTT
CDR3 protein: CASSLGTGGNSPLHF
V gene: TRBV18
J gene: TRBJ1-6
clone size: -
D gene: TRBD1

CDR3 DNA: TGCAGCGTTGAAGATCGGGAGGGAGTAGAAGCTTTCTTT
CDR3 protein: CSVEDREGVEAFF
V gene: TRBV29-1
J gene: TRBJ1-1
clone size: -
D gene: -

CDR3 DNA: TGTGCCAGCTTCGGAGGGACCCAGTACTTC
CDR3 protein: CASFGGTQYF
V gene: TRBV25-1
J gene: TRBJ2-5
clone size: -
D gene: -

CDR3 DNA: TGTGCCAGCAGCTTACCGGATCAGCCCCAGCATTTT
CDR3 protein: CASSLPDQPQHF
V gene: TRBV6-6
J gene: TRBJ1-5
clone size: few
D gene: -

CDR3 DNA: TGTGCCAGCAGCCCCTCCGTCTCTGGAAACACCATATATTTT
CDR3 protein: CASSPSVSGNTIYF
V gene: TRBV7-9
J gene: TRBJ1-3
clone size: few
D gene: -

CDR3 DNA: TGTGCCAGCAGTTACTCCGGACAGTTTGCTGAAGCTTTCTTT
CDR3 protein: CASSYSGQFAEAFF
V gene: TRBV6-5
J gene: TRBJ1-1
clone size: -
D gene: -

CDR3 DNA: TGTGCCAGCAGCCCATCACCCGGGACAGTCGGCACTGAAGCTTTCTTT
CDR3 protein: CASSPSPGTVGTEAFF
V gene: TRBV7-9
J gene: TRBJ1-1
clone size: -
D gene: TRBD1

CDR3 DNA: TGTGCCAGAAGCTTTCGACAGGGTCTAAGCAATCAGCCCCAGCATTTT
CDR3 protein: CARSFRQGLSNQPQHF
V gene: TRBV5-3
J gene: TRBJ1-5
clone size: -
D gene: TRBD1